This TCR beta chain was identified in a study of human T cells and chemical hapten exposure. For the study at large: DPC (0.01%) was patch tested on the upper back and read at 6 days.

This clonotype was seen ten or more times. Its antigen is still unknown. The V end lost 5 bases, the J end lost 6 bases, and 13 bases lay between the germline ends. The CDR3 is made up of 13 amino acids. Germline-derived CDR1 and CDR2 are SNHLY and FYNNEI. Study conclusions and caveats: Donors, who had alopecia, may show an immune response that differs from healthy people's. Controls had significantly fewer large CDR3 similarity clusters than were formed by expanded TCRs.

Study processing details: A per-sample median of 95,638 TCRs was observed, with a range of roughly 20,000 to 690,600. Each CDR3 protein is one row after TCRdb ran MiXCR on the RACE reads. The V and J calls reflect TCRdb's pipeline rather than the authors' work. Of over 300,000 distinct CDR3 sequences in the sample, 5.1% were seen once. Time point noted: pre-sensitization, week 0. The treatment: therapeutic diphenylcyclopropenone sensitization with weekly scalp DPC. Source: whole blood, taken in connection with sensitization to the hapten diphenylcyclopropenone (DPC). The origin of this receptor is a woman aged 45-59 years with alopecia areata. Some clones in this sample may be carry-over from other donors' samples. The gene calls are TRBV2 and TRBJ1-1; D may be TRBD1 (5 bases). In nucleotides, the CDR3 is TGTGCCAGCAGTCAAGAGGGGTCTTCTGAAGCTTTCTTT. Translating gives CASSQEGSSEAFF.